This paragraph reports one TCR beta chain. Its antigen is as yet unknown. Repertoires were generated with immunoSEQ multiplex PCR, while TCRdb's copy carries only in-frame clones and drops some. The sample lists about 60,000 clones, nearly 95% seen once, with 18% in the top ten. The data derive from a study of OX40 agonist ivuxolimab in advanced cancers. For the study at large: Ivuxolimab is an agonistic anti-OX40 (CD134) antibody, and patients were treated with it. General study points: Compared with others, partial responders at 0.1-3.0 mg/kg displayed clonal expansion among the lowest.

With 5 bases removed from V and 7 bases from J, the gap between germline ends came to 17 bases. Germline CDR1 and CDR2: MDHEN and SYDVKM. This CDR3 has 14 residues. This sequence originates from an adult with an advanced solid tumor such as melanoma, head and neck, liver or kidney cancer. Sequenced material: CD4+ or CD8+ T cells sorted from blood, taken in a trial of the OX40 agonist ivuxolimab. V gene TRBV28 combines with J gene TRBJ1-1; D perhaps matches TRBD1 (5 bases). The DNA of the CDR3 is TGTGCCAGCAGTCATCAGACGGACGGACATGAAGCTTTCTTT. Residues: CASSHQTDGHEAFF.